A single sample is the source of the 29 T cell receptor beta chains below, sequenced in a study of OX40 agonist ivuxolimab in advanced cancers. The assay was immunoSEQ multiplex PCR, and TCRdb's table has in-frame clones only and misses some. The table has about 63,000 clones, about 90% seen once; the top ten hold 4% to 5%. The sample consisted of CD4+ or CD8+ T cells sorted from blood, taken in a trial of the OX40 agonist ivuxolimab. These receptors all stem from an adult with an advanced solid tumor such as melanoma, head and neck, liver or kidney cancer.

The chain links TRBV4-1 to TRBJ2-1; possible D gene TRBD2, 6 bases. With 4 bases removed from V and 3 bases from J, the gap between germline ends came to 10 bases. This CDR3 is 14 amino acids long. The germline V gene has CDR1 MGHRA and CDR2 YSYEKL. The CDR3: CASSLREDYNEQFF. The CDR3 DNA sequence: TGCGCCAGCAGCCTCAGGGAGGACTACAATGAGCAGTTCTTC.

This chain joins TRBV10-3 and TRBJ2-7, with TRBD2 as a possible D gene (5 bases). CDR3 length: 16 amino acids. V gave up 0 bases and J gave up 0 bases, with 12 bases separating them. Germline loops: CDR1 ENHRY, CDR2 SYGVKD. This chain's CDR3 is CAISESMTGYSYEQYF. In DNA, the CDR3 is TGTGCCATCAGTGAGTCGATGACGGGGTACTCCTACGAGCAGTACTTC.

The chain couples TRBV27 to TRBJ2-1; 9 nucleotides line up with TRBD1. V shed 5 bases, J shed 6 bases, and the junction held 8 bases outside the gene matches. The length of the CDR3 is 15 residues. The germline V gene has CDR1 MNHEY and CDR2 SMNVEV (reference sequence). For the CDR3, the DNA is TGTGCCAGCAGTACCCGCCGGACAGGGGCCAATGAGCAGTTCTTC. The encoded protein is CASSTRRTGANEQFF.

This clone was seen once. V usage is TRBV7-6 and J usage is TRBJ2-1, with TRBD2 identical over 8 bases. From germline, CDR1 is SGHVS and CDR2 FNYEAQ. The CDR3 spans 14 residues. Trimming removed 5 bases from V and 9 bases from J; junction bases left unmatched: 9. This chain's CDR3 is CASSGRAGDGEQFF. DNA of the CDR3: TGTGCCAGCAGCGGACGAGCGGGGGACGGTGAGCAGTTCTTC.

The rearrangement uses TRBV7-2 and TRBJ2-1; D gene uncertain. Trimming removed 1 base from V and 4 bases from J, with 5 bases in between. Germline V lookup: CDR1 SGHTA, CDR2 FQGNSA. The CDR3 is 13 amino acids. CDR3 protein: CASSLVRYNEQFF. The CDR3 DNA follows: TGTGCCAGCAGCTTAGTCCGTTACAATGAGCAGTTCTTC.

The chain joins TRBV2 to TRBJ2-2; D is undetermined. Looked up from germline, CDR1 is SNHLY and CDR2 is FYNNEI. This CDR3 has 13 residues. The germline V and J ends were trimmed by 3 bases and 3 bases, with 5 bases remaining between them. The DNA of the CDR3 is TGTGCCAGCAGTGACACCTACACCGGGGAGCTGTTTTTT. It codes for CASSDTYTGELFF.

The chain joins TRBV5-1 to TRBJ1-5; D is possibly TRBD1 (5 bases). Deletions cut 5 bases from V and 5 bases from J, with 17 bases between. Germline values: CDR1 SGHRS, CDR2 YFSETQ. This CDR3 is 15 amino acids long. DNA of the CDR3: TGCGCCAGCAGTCTAGGACATGGGAACTATCAGCCCCAGCATTTT. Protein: CASSLGHGNYQPQHF.

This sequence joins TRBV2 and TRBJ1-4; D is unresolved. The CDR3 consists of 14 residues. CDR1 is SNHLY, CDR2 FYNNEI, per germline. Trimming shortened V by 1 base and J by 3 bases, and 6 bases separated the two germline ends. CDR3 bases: TGTGCCAGCAGTGAAGACAGCTCTAATGAAAAACTGTTTTTT. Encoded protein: CASSEDSSNEKLFF.

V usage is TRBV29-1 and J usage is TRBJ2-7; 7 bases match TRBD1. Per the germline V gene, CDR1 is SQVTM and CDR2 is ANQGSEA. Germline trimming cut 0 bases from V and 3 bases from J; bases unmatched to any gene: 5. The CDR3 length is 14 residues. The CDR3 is CSVEDGDSHYEQYF. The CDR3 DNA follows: TGCAGCGTTGAAGATGGGGACAGCCACTACGAGCAGTACTTC.

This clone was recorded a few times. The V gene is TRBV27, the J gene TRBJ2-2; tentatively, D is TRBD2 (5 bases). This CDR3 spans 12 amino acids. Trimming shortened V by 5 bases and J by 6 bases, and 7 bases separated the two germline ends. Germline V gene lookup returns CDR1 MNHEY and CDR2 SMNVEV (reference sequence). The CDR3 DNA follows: TGTGCCAGCAGTCGGACTCCCGGGGAGCTGTTTTTT. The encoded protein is CASSRTPGELFF.

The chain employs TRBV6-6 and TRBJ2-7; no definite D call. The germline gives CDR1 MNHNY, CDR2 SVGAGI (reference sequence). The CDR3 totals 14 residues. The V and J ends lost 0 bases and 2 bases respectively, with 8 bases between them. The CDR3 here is CASSYSKGPYEQYV. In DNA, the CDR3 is TGTGCCAGCAGTTACTCGAAGGGTCCCTACGAGCAGTACGTC.

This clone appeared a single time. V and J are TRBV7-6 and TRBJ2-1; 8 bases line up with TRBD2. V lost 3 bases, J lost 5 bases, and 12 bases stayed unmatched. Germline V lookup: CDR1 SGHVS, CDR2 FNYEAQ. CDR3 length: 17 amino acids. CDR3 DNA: TGTGCCAGCAGCTTGGGCGGGGGGCACGCGGGGAACAATGAGCAGTTCTTC. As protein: CASSLGGGHAGNNEQFF.

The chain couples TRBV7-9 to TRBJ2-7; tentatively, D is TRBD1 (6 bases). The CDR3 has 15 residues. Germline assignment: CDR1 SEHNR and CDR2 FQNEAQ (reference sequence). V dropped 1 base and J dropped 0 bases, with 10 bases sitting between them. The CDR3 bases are TGTGCCAGCAGCTTAGTTGGACAGCCCTCCTACGAGCAGTACGTC. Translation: CASSLVGQPSYEQYV.

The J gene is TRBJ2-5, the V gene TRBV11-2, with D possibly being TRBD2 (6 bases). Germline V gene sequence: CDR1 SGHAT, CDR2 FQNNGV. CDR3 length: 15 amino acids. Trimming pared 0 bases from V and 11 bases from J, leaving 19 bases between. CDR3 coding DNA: TGTGCCAGCAGCTTAGAACCTAGCGCGGCTCCACTACAGTACTTC. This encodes CASSLEPSAAPLQYF.

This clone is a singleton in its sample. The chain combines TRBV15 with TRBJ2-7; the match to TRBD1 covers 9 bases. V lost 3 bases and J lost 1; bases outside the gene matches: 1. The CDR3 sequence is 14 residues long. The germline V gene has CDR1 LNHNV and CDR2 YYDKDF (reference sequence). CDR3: CATSRGTGSYEQYF. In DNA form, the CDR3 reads TGTGCCACCAGCAGGGGGACAGGGTCCTACGAGCAGTACTTC.

CDR3: CASSLGRGRDETQYF. Written as DNA, the CDR3 is TGTGCCAGCAGCTTAGGCAGGGGAAGGGATGAGACCCAGTACTTC. The rearrangement links TRBV7-9 to TRBJ2-5; tentative D call: TRBD1 (6 bases). Trimming took 1 base from V and 5 from J, leaving 14 bases between them. This CDR3 is 15 amino acids long. CDR1 is SEHNR and CDR2 is FQNEAQ in the germline V gene (reference sequence).

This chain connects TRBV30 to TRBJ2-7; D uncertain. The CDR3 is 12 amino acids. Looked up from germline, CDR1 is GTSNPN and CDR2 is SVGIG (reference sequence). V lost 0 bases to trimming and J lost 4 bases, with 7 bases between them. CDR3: CAWSVWGYEQYF. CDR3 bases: TGTGCCTGGAGTGTCTGGGGTTACGAGCAGTACTTC.

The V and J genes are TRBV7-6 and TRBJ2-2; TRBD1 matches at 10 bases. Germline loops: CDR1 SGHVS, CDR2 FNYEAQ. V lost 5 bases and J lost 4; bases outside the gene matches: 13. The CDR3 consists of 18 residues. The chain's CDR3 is CASSVGTGEFQRTGELFF. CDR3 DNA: TGTGCCAGCAGCGTTGGGACAGGGGAGTTCCAACGCACCGGGGAGCTGTTTTTT.

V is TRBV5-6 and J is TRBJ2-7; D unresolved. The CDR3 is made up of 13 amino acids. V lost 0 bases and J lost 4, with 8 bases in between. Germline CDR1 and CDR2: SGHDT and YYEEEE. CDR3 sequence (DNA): TGTGCCAGCAGCTTGGCCTCCTCATACGAGCAGTACGTC. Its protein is CASSLASSYEQYV.

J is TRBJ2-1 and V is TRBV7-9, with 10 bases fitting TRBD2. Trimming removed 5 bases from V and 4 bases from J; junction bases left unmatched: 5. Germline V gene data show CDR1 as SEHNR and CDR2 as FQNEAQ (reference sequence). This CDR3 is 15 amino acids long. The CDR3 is CASSKLAGRYNEQFF. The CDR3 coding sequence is TGTGCCAGCAGCAAACTAGCGGGGCGTTACAATGAGCAGTTCTTC. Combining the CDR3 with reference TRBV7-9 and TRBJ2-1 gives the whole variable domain DTGVSQNPRHKITKRGQNVTFRCDPISEHNRLYWYRQTLGQGPEFLTYFQNEAQLEKSRLLSDRFSAERPKGSFSTLEIQRTEQGDSAMYLCASSKLAGRYNEQFFGPGTRLTVL.

The CDR3 DNA reads TGTGCCAGCAGCTCAGGACAGGTTTGGTACTTC. It specifies CASSSGQVWYF. This chain joins TRBV5-6 and TRBJ2-5, with 7 bases that match TRBD1. The CDR3 loop spans 11 amino acids. Trimming took 3 bases from V and 13 from J; bases not matched to a gene: 6. Germline V lookup: CDR1 SGHDT, CDR2 YYEEEE.

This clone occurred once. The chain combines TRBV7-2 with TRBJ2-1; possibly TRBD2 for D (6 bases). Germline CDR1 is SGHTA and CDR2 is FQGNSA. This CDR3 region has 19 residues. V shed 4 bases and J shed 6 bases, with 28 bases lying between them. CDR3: CASSSERPWVAARGNEQFF. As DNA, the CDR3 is TGTGCCAGCAGCTCAGAAAGGCCATGGGTAGCGGCAAGGGGCAATGAGCAGTTCTTC.

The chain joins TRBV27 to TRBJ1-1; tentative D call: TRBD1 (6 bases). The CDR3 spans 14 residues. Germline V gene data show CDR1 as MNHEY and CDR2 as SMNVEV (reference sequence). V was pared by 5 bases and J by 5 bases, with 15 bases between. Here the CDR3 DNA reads TGTGCCAGCAGTCTTCAAGGGGGTTGGACTGAAGCTTTCTTT. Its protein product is CASSLQGGWTEAFF.

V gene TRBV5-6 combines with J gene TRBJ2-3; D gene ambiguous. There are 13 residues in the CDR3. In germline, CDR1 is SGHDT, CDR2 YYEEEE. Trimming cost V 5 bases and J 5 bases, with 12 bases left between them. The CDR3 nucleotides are TGTGCCAGCAGTCGAACCCGCAGAGATACGCAGTATTTT. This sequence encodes CASSRTRRDTQYF.

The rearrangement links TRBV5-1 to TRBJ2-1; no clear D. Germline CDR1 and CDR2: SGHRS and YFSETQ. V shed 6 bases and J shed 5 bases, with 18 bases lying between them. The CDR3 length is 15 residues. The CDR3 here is CASTLWNPSNNEQFF. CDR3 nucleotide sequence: TGCGCCAGCACCCTCTGGAACCCCTCTAACAATGAGCAGTTCTTC. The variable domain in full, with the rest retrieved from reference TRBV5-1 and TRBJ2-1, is KAGVTQTPRYLIKTRGQQVTLSCSPISGHRSVSWYQQTPGQGLQFLFEYFSETQRNKGNFPGRFSGRQFSNSRSEMNVSTLELGDSALYLCASTLWNPSNNEQFFGPGTRLTVL.

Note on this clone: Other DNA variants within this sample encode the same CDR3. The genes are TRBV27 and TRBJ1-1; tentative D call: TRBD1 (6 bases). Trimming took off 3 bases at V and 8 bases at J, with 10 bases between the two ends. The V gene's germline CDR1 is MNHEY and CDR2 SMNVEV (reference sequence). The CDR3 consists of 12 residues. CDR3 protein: CASSFTGTEAFF. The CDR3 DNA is TGTGCCAGCAGTTTTACCGGGACAGAAGCTTTCTTT.

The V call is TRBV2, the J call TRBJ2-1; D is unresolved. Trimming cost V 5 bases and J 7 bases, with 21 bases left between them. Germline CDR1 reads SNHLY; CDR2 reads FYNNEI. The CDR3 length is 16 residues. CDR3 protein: CASSPGPGKSPNEQFF. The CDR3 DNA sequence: TGTGCCAGCAGTCCCGGTCCGGGTAAAAGCCCGAATGAGCAGTTCTTC.

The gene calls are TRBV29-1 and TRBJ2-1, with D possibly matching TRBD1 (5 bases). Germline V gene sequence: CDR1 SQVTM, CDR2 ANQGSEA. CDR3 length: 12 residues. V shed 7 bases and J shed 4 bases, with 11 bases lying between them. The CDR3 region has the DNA TGCAGCGCCCAAGACAGTTACAATGAGCAGTTCTTC. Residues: CSAQDSYNEQFF.

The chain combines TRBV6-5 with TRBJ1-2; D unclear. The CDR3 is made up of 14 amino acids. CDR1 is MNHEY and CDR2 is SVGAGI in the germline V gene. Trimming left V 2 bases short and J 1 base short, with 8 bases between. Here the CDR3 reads CASSYGKLNYGYTF. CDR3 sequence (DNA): TGTGCCAGCAGTTACGGAAAACTTAACTATGGCTACACCTTC.